These 27 T cell receptor beta chains came from one sample sequenced in a study of blood T cell repertoires in COVID-19. Libraries were prepared by immunoSEQ multiplex PCR; TCRdb keeps only in-frame clonotypes and omits some of them. The sample lists about 140,000 clones; 81% were seen once. The material sequenced was peripheral blood. The receptors originated from a human donor in a cohort sampled during active COVID-19.

This clone appeared a few times. The V call is TRBV18, the J call TRBJ1-1; TRBD1 aligns across 7 bases. Trimming cost V 2 bases and J 5 bases; bases outside gene matches: 5. Germline assignment: CDR1 KGHSH and CDR2 LQKENI. The CDR3 is 14 amino acids. CDR3 nucleotides: TGTGCCAGCTCACCAAAGCCAGGGGGAACTGAAGCTTTCTTT. It specifies CASSPKPGGTEAFF.

The chain couples TRBV25-1 to TRBJ1-6, with TRBD1 matching over 11 bases. The trim removed 5 bases at V and 8 bases at J, leaving 8 bases unmatched. Germline CDR1 and CDR2: MGHDK and SYGVNS. The CDR3 sequence is 16 residues long. Written as DNA, the CDR3 is TGTGCCAGCAGTCCTCCGGACAGGGGGCAGGATTCACCCCTCCACTTT. It specifies CASSPPDRGQDSPLHF. Full variable domain (remainder filled in from reference TRBV25-1 and TRBJ1-6): EADIYQTPRYLVIGTGKKITLECSQTMGHDKMYWYQQDPGMELHLIHYSYGVNSTEKGDLSSESTVSRIRTEHFPLTLESARPSHTSQYLCASSPPDRGQDSPLHFGNGTRLTVT.

This rearrangement joins TRBV5-6 to TRBJ2-7; D possibly corresponds to TRBD2 (5 bases). Germline CDR1 is SGHDT and CDR2 is YYEEEE. The CDR3 contains 19 residues. Trimming left V 3 bases short and J 2 bases short, with 27 bases between. The CDR3 here is CASSSRGIVWGEATYEQYF. In nucleotides, the CDR3 is TGTGCCAGCAGCTCGCGAGGGATTGTATGGGGAGAAGCCACCTACGAGCAGTACTTC.

The chain links TRBV20-1 to TRBJ2-7; D gene ambiguous. The ends were cut back, 5 bases at V and 2 bases at J, with 4 bases in the middle. This CDR3 has 10 amino acids. CDR1 and CDR2 (germline): DFQATT, SNEGSKA (reference sequence). CDR3 nucleotide sequence: TGCAGTGCTTCAACCTACGAGCAGTACTTC. Translation gives CSASTYEQYF.

The chain links TRBV6-2 or TRBV6-3 to TRBJ1-2; possibly TRBD1 for D (6 bases). CDR3 length: 13 amino acids. Trimming shortened V by 5 bases and J by 2 bases, and 9 bases separated the two germline ends. CDR1 and CDR2 from the germline V gene are MNHEY and SVGEGT. CDR3 sequence (DNA): TGTGCCAGCAGTACTACAGGGAACTATGGCTACACCTTC. Amino acid sequence: CASSTTGNYGYTF.

V and J are TRBV18 and TRBJ2-1; 12 bases are shared with TRBD2. This CDR3 spans 16 amino acids. Germline CDR1 KGHSH, CDR2 LQKENI. After removal of 2 bases from V and 10 bases from J, the junction contained 9 bases not matched to a gene. CDR3 DNA sequence: TGTGCCAGCTCACCAGTACTAGCGGGAGGACAGGGGGAGCAGTTCTTC. Translation gives CASSPVLAGGQGEQFF.

This clone was detected a few times. V and J are TRBV5-1 and TRBJ1-1, with TRBD1 identical over 10 bases. The junction had 6 bases not matched to a gene; V was cut back by 0 bases and J by 10 bases. CDR1 and CDR2 from the germline V gene are SGHRS and YFSETQ. This CDR3 comprises 14 residues. In nucleotides, the CDR3 is TGCGCCAGCAGCTTGGTGACAGGGGGCATTGGAGCTTTCTTT. This sequence encodes CASSLVTGGIGAFF.

The chain uses TRBV5-1 and TRBJ2-5, with D unresolved. V was clipped by 0 bases and J by 5 bases, with 8 bases between them. From germline, CDR1 is SGHRS and CDR2 YFSETQ. The CDR3 is 13 residues long. The CDR3 sequence: CASSLDPRETQYF. CDR3 sequence (DNA): TGCGCCAGCAGCTTGGACCCTCGGGAGACCCAGTACTTC.

V is TRBV28 and J is TRBJ1-3; no clear D gene. The CDR3 consists of 15 residues. V was trimmed by 2 bases and J by 1 base, leaving 9 bases between them. The germline V gene encodes CDR1 MDHEN and CDR2 SYDVKM. This CDR3 reads CASSLSTWSGNTIYF. Here the CDR3 DNA reads TGTGCCAGCAGTTTAAGCACGTGGTCTGGAAACACCATATATTTT.

This chain joins TRBV28 and TRBJ2-1; TRBD2 agrees at 12 bases. CDR3 length: 22 amino acids. The V gene end was trimmed by 6 bases and the J gene end by 7 bases; junction bases not matched to a gene: 28. The V gene's germline CDR1 is MDHEN and CDR2 SYDVKM. The CDR3 DNA is TGTGCCAGCAGCCACCGACAGGGGCGGACTAGCGGGGTCCGATTTTTTGGAAATGAGCAGTTCTTC. Its protein product is CASSHRQGRTSGVRFFGNEQFF.

V and J are TRBV25-1 and TRBJ1-2, with TRBD1 as a possible D gene (6 bases). Germline V CDR1 and CDR2: MGHDK, SYGVNS. The CDR3 contains 14 residues. V was clipped by 3 bases and J by 5 bases, with 13 bases between them. The DNA of the CDR3 is TGTGCCAGCAGTGACAGAACAGGGCAGTATGGCTACACCTTC. Translated: CASSDRTGQYGYTF.

The rearrangement uses TRBV7-9 and TRBJ2-5; 7 nucleotides line up with TRBD1. The CDR3 consists of 15 residues. J was trimmed by 2 bases and V by 1 base; bases with no gene match: 4. Germline CDR1 and CDR2: SEHNR and FQNEAQ (reference sequence). The CDR3 sequence is CASSLGTGLQETQYF. The CDR3 region has the DNA TGTGCCAGCAGCTTAGGGACAGGTCTTCAAGAGACCCAGTACTTC.

The chain employs TRBV5-4 and TRBJ2-1; D is possibly TRBD2 (6 bases). The CDR3 has 16 amino acids. Trimming pared 6 bases from V and 1 base from J, leaving 17 bases between. Germline V gene sequence: CDR1 SGHNT, CDR2 YYREEE (reference sequence). CDR3 region: CASNYGGGLSYNEQFF. Here the CDR3 DNA reads TGTGCCAGCAATTACGGTGGGGGGTTATCCTACAATGAGCAGTTCTTC.

This rearrangement joins TRBV28 to TRBJ2-7; 8 nucleotides agree with TRBD2. V trimming: 8 bases; J trimming: 7 bases; junction bases outside the gene matches: 7. The CDR3 runs 12 residues. Germline V lookup: CDR1 MDHEN, CDR2 SYDVKM. As DNA, the CDR3 is TGTGCCAGCCTCGGGGGGGGAGATGAGCAGTACTTC. It is translated as CASLGGGDEQYF.

The chain joins TRBV7-3 to TRBJ2-7, with D perhaps TRBD1 (5 bases). This CDR3 spans 15 amino acids. Germline values: CDR1 SGHTA, CDR2 FQGTGA. Trimming took 2 bases from V and 2 from J, leaving 13 bases between them. CDR3 nucleotides: TGTGCCAGCAGCTTAGACCCCGGCAGGGCCTACGAGCAGTACTTC. Translating it yields CASSLDPGRAYEQYF. Supplemented by reference TRBV7-3 and TRBJ2-7, the full variable domain reads GAGVSQTPSNKVTEKGKYVELRCDPISGHTALYWYRQSLGQGPEFLIYFQGTGAADDSGLPNDRFFAVRPEGSVSTLKIQRTERGDSAVYLCASSLDPGRAYEQYFGPGTRLTVT.

The rearrangement links TRBV7-2 to TRBJ2-6; D perhaps matches TRBD1 (6 bases). In germline, CDR1 is SGHTA, CDR2 FQGNSA. The CDR3 is made up of 17 amino acids. Trimming cost V 1 base and J 0 bases, with 10 bases left between them. Here the CDR3 reads CASSLEAGASGANVLTF. For the CDR3, the DNA is TGTGCCAGCAGCTTAGAGGCAGGGGCCTCTGGGGCCAACGTCCTGACTTTC.

V usage is TRBV11-3 and J usage is TRBJ2-3; 8 bases are shared with TRBD1. This CDR3 region has 16 residues. Germline lookup yields CDR1 SGHNT and CDR2 YENEEA. J was trimmed by 3 bases and V by 5 bases; bases with no gene match: 10. CDR3 amino acids: CASSPQGAGSTDTQYF. The CDR3 DNA follows: TGTGCCAGCAGCCCGCAGGGGGCAGGGAGTACAGATACGCAGTATTTT.

The genes are TRBV28 and TRBJ2-7; TRBD1 is a possible D gene (6 bases). Germline values: CDR1 MDHEN, CDR2 SYDVKM. V lost 2 bases to trimming and J lost 7 bases, with 15 bases between them. The CDR3 spans 14 residues. Here the CDR3 DNA reads TGTGCCAGCAGTTTAGGGGGCTGGGCGCGGGAGCAGTACTTC. Its protein product is CASSLGGWAREQYF.

The chain carries TRBV29-1 and TRBJ2-7; the D gene is possibly TRBD2 (6 bases). Germline V gives CDR1 SQVTM, CDR2 ANQGSEA. Between the trimmed V and J ends, which lost 3 bases and 2 bases, there was a span of 11 bases. This CDR3 has 13 amino acids. CDR3 region: CSVEGPGAYEQYF. For the CDR3, the DNA is TGCAGCGTTGAGGGACCGGGAGCCTACGAGCAGTACTTC.

The chain joins TRBV28 to TRBJ2-7; no firm D call. The length of the CDR3 is 13 residues. Looked up from germline, CDR1 is MDHEN and CDR2 is SYDVKM. V gave up 7 bases and J gave up 5 bases, with 15 bases separating them. The CDR3 region is CASTRVVPHEQYF. Written as DNA, the CDR3 is TGTGCCAGCACCCGAGTGGTGCCCCACGAGCAGTACTTC.

The chain couples TRBV9 to TRBJ2-5; 15 nucleotides match TRBD2. With 5 bases clipped from V and 5 bases from J, the junction kept 10 bases outside the gene matches. There are 17 residues in the CDR3. Germline V gives CDR1 SGDLS, CDR2 YYNGEE. The CDR3: CASSSPGLAGGGETQYF. The CDR3 nucleotides read TGTGCCAGCAGTAGTCCGGGACTAGCGGGAGGAGGTGAGACCCAGTACTTC.

The rearrangement joins TRBV29-1 to TRBJ2-7; 13 positions match TRBD2. Germline CDR1 SQVTM, CDR2 ANQGSEA. Trimming cost V 6 bases and J 0 bases; bases outside gene matches: 5. The CDR3 extends over 15 amino acids. CDR3 nucleotides: TGCAGCGTACAGGGACTAGCGGGAAACTCCTACGAGCAGTACTTC. It codes for CSVQGLAGNSYEQYF.

The chain is built from TRBV7-8 and TRBJ1-5; D is undetermined. From germline, CDR1 is SGHVS and CDR2 FQNEAQ. The CDR3 runs to 16 residues. Trimming shortened V by 0 bases and J by 3 bases, and 12 bases separated the two germline ends. The CDR3 sequence is CASSLAALPPNQPQHF. Here the CDR3 DNA reads TGTGCCAGCAGCTTAGCGGCCCTCCCCCCCAATCAGCCCCAGCATTTT.

V gene TRBV5-1 combines with J gene TRBJ2-5; 8 positions match TRBD2. CDR3 size: 14 residues. Trimming took 6 bases from V and 1 from J; bases not matched to a gene: 5. Germline V lookup: CDR1 SGHRS, CDR2 YFSETQ. The CDR3 sequence: CASTRTSSQETQYF. The CDR3 region has the DNA TGCGCCAGCACCAGGACTAGCAGCCAAGAGACCCAGTACTTC.

The chain is built from TRBV5-4 and TRBJ2-5, with 10 nucleotides matching TRBD2. CDR1 and CDR2 from the germline V gene are SGHNT and YYREEE (reference sequence). J lost 7 bases, V lost 4 bases, and 16 bases had no gene match. The CDR3 loop spans 17 amino acids. CDR3 loop: CASSAGLAATPMGTQYF. CDR3 coding DNA: TGTGCCAGCAGCGCCGGACTAGCGGCGACCCCTATGGGGACCCAGTACTTC.

This sequence joins TRBV27 and TRBJ1-2; D remains unclear. The germline V gene has CDR1 MNHEY and CDR2 SMNVEV (reference sequence). CDR3 length equals 13 residues. Trimming stripped 8 bases from V and 4 bases from J, with 14 bases between. CDR3 nucleotides: TGTGCCAGCGGGAAGAGGGAACCCTATGGCTACACCTTC. This codes for CASGKREPYGYTF.

The V and J genes are TRBV5-4 and TRBJ2-7; 14 bases align to TRBD2. The CDR3 consists of 18 residues. The germline V gene encodes CDR1 SGHNT and CDR2 YYREEE (reference sequence). V lost 0 bases to trimming and J lost 6 bases; unmatched junction nucleotides: 11. The CDR3 DNA sequence: TGTGCCAGCAGCTTGGGAGGAACCACCGGGACTAGCGGGAGCGAGCAGTACTTC. Protein sequence: CASSLGGTTGTSGSEQYF.